Below, 14 T cell receptor beta chains from the same sample are listed, as sequenced in a study of blood T cell repertoires in COVID-19. The data were produced by immunoSEQ multiplex PCR, yet TCRdb's version contains in-frame clones alone and is incomplete. This table has tens of thousands of clones, 82% appearing once. Sequenced input: peripheral blood. The receptors come from a woman aged 60 to 75 with acute or convalescent COVID-19.

The chain has TRBV2 and TRBJ2-7; maybe TRBD2 (6 bases). V was pared by 3 bases and J by 3 bases, with 9 bases between. The germline CDR1 and CDR2 sequences are SNHLY and FYNNEI. CDR3 length equals 13 residues. The CDR3 is CASSEGGYYEQYF. CDR3 in DNA: TGTGCCAGCAGTGAGGGGGGTTACTACGAGCAGTACTTC.

This clone showed up many times. The genes are TRBV7-8 and TRBJ1-2; 8 nucleotides line up with TRBD1. Trimming took 5 bases from V and 4 from J; bases not matched to a gene: 6. CDR3 length: 14 amino acids. In germline, CDR1 is SGHVS, CDR2 FQNEAQ. The CDR3 bases are TGTGCCAGCAGCCCGAGGACAGGGACCTATGGCTACACCTTC. Its protein product is CASSPRTGTYGYTF.

The rearrangement links TRBV30 to TRBJ1-5; D ambiguous. Germline V gene lookup returns CDR1 GTSNPN and CDR2 SVGIG (reference sequence). V lost 1 base and J 0 bases, leaving 7 bases between the germline ends. This CDR3 region has 14 residues. In DNA form, the CDR3 reads TGTGCCTGGAGTGCAGGTAATAGCAATCAGCCCCAGCATTTT. Its translation: CAWSAGNSNQPQHF.

The chain joins TRBV5-1 to TRBJ2-1; 12 bases agree with TRBD2. The CDR3 is 18 amino acids. V shed 0 bases, J shed 7 bases, and the junction held 11 bases outside the gene matches. The germline V gene has CDR1 SGHRS and CDR2 YFSETQ. CDR3 protein: CASSLEGLAGLGPNEQFF. The CDR3 DNA sequence: TGCGCCAGCAGCTTGGAGGGACTAGCGGGCCTAGGGCCGAATGAGCAGTTCTTC. Complete variable domain (other parts from reference TRBV5-1 and TRBJ2-1): KAGVTQTPRYLIKTRGQQVTLSCSPISGHRSVSWYQQTPGQGLQFLFEYFSETQRNKGNFPGRFSGRQFSNSRSEMNVSTLELGDSALYLCASSLEGLAGLGPNEQFFGPGTRLTVL.

At least ten counts were recorded for this clone. The genes are TRBV19 and TRBJ1-5; D is undetermined. This CDR3 spans 13 amino acids. The V gene's germline CDR1 is LNHDA and CDR2 SQIVND (reference sequence). V dropped 6 bases and J dropped 7 bases, with 13 bases sitting between them. CDR3 in amino acids: CASRGRAGQPQHF. The DNA for the CDR3 is TGTGCCAGTAGAGGGAGGGCAGGACAGCCCCAGCATTTT.

The J gene is TRBJ1-5, the V gene TRBV4-2; D is undetermined. Trimming took off 0 bases at V and 10 bases at J, with 10 bases between the two ends. The CDR3 extends over 13 amino acids. In germline, CDR1 is LGHNA, CDR2 YNFKEQ. The CDR3 is CASSQDRGLPQHF. DNA of the CDR3: TGTGCCAGCAGCCAAGATCGGGGTTTACCCCAGCATTTT.

This clone was detected a few times. The chain carries TRBV5-8 and TRBJ1-6, with D possibly TRBD1 on 5 matching bases. Germline V CDR1 and CDR2: SGHTS, YDEGEE. The CDR3 sequence is 14 residues long. Trimming took 3 bases from V and 7 from J, leaving 11 bases between them. CDR3 DNA sequence: TGTGCCAGCAGCTGGGGACGGGAGAATTCACCCCTCCACTTT. Translated: CASSWGRENSPLHF. Variable domain in full (rest from reference TRBV5-8 and TRBJ1-6): EAGVTQSPTHLIKTRGQQATLRCSPISGHTSVYWYQQALGLGLQFLLWYDEGEERNRGNFPPRFSGRQFPNYSSELNVNALELEDSALYLCASSWGRENSPLHFGNGTRLTVT.

This clone was counted once. The chain carries TRBV4-1 and TRBJ1-1; D might be TRBD1 (6 bases). Germline V CDR1 and CDR2: MGHRA, YSYEKL. CDR3 length: 17 amino acids. V lost 5 bases and J 0 bases, leaving 19 bases between the germline ends. CDR3 sequence reads: CASSYSGTTLMNTEAFF. CDR3 sequence (DNA): TGCGCCAGCAGCTATAGTGGGACAACCCTCATGAACACTGAAGCTTTCTTT.

The chain carries TRBV28 and TRBJ1-3, with D tentatively TRBD1 (5 bases). Germline CDR1 is MDHEN and CDR2 is SYDVKM. The CDR3 has 16 residues. Trimming pared 2 bases from V and 7 bases from J, leaving 18 bases between. Here the CDR3 reads CASSLIQGLAWNTIYF. CDR3 nucleotide sequence: TGTGCCAGCAGTTTAATTCAGGGTCTGGCTTGGAACACCATATATTTT.

The chain carries TRBV9 and TRBJ2-5, with D perhaps TRBD1 (6 bases). V lost 4 bases to trimming and J lost 2 bases, with 15 bases between them. This CDR3 region has 15 residues. CDR1 is SGDLS, CDR2 YYNGEE, per germline. This CDR3 reads CASSRRDTLQETQYF. The CDR3 bases are TGTGCCAGCAGCCGCCGGGACACCCTGCAAGAGACCCAGTACTTC.

This sequence joins TRBV28 and TRBJ2-7; 7 nucleotides line up with TRBD1. Losses at the gene ends were 6 bases for V and 3 bases for J; bases not matched to a gene: 11. Germline values: CDR1 MDHEN, CDR2 SYDVKM. The CDR3 is 15 residues long. This chain's CDR3 is CASSLATGQDYEQYF. CDR3 nucleotide sequence: TGTGCCAGCAGCTTAGCCACCGGACAGGACTACGAGCAGTACTTC.

The chain joins TRBV6-2 or TRBV6-3 to TRBJ2-7; D not resolved. The CDR3 runs 14 residues. Trimming pared 2 bases from V and 5 bases from J, leaving 13 bases between. Germline-derived CDR1 and CDR2 are MNHEY and SVGEGT. The DNA of the CDR3 is TGTGCCAGCAGTTACGAGGTTTCCGGTGACGAGCAGTACTTC. It specifies CASSYEVSGDEQYF.

The chain links TRBV18 to TRBJ1-1; D might be TRBD1 (6 bases). This CDR3 comprises 14 residues. V was shortened by 1 base and J by 6 bases, with 12 bases between the two germline ends. The germline gives CDR1 KGHSH, CDR2 LQKENI. In nucleotides, the CDR3 is TGTGCCAGCTCACCACGACAGGTCTTCCCTGAAGCTTTCTTT. Its protein product is CASSPRQVFPEAFF.

The rearrangement links TRBV19 to TRBJ2-1, with TRBD2 identical over 8 bases. Germline-derived CDR1 and CDR2 are LNHDA and SQIVND (reference sequence). With 2 bases clipped from V and 1 base from J, the junction kept 7 bases outside the gene matches. This CDR3 region has 17 residues. CDR3: CASSISGGGDSYNEQFF. The CDR3 nucleotides read TGTGCCAGTAGTATATCGGGGGGGGGCGATTCCTACAATGAGCAGTTCTTC. The variable domain in full, completed from reference TRBV19 and TRBJ2-1, reads DGGITQSPKYLFRKEGQNVTLSCEQNLNHDAMYWYRQDPGQGLRLIYYSQIVNDFQKGDIAEGYSVSREKKESFPLTVTSAQKNPTAFYLCASSISGGGDSYNEQFFGPGTRLTVL.